This TCR beta chain emerged from a study of blood T cell repertoires in COVID-19 (dated by TCRdb to between 2020 and 2021). Describing the broader study: The collaborator samples originated in the United States, Italy and Spain and spanned the acute and convalescent phases of COVID-19. The material from the prospective study consisted of cDNA or gDNA derived from T cells, B-cell-depleted T cells, or PBMCs. Deeply sampled blood TCRbeta repertoires from subjects exposed to, actively infected with, or recovered from COVID-19 were included in the dataset. The repertoires were made available in a free public database intended to serve as a resource for research on the immune response to SARS-CoV-2. Samples came from the ongoing ImmuneRACE study (first 160 participants) plus 1,254 subjects from 6 global collaborators. Nearly every sample came with metadata listing a de-identified subject ID, COVID-19 status, age in years and sex. Where available, HLA class I and class II types were taken from metadata supplied by the sample provider and were not determined by assay-based typing. Summary of the overall study and its limitations: Clinical and demographic metadata were provided uncurated, with the amount varying by source and participant.

A second Seattle source provided samples from volunteer blood donors who had recovered from COVID-19. Collaborating institutions collected whole blood in K2EDTA tubes following their own protocols. Collaborator samples were shipped for TCRbeta analysis as frozen whole blood, isolated PBMCs, or DNA extracted from either sample type. About this clone itself: Its antigen specificity is not known. No base qualities exist here, and no much larger clone lies one base off it.

TCRbeta CDR3 regions were amplified from genomic DNA using the immunoSEQ Assay, a bias-controlled multiplex PCR. The authors' pipeline ran thus. The number of nucleated cells in each sample was estimated from the amplification of reference gene primers within the assay. To quantify the absolute abundance of each unique TCRbeta CDR3 rearrangement, sequence reads were collapsed and filtered. For each sample, productive Simpson clonality was calculated as the square root of Simpson's diversity index over productive rearrangements. TCRdb re-hosts the immuneACCESS table, in-frame sequences only. Its copies lack some clones; in the studies checked, an unresolved V gene accounts for under half of them, and the cause for the rest is not known. V and J calls and clone size come straight from that table; D and trimming were deduced from the DNA. Present in this sample are around 200,000 clones, around 87% of which were seen just once. The ten largest clonotypes hold roughly 0.85% of the sample.

CDR3 length: 22 amino acids, cysteine to phenylalanine. The read is trimmed to its CDR3 DNA, 66 bases read in frame from base 1. Trimmed from V: 0 bases; trimmed from J: 0 bases; junction bases lacking a gene match: 16. According to the germline V gene, CDR1 reads LGHNA and CDR2 reads YNFKEQ. The clonotype was recovered from a woman aged 18-30 years who had recovered from COVID-19. The V and J segments used are TRBV4-2 and TRBJ2-3; TRBD2 agrees with 12 junctional bases. The sequencing input was peripheral blood. The CDR3 protein: CASSQDPRLAGVGRSSTDTQYF. The DNA sequence is TGTGCCAGCAGCCAAGACCCTAGACTAGCGGGAGTTGGGAGATCTAGCACAGATACGCAGTATTTT.